This T cell receptor (beta chain) was captured by sequencing in a study of T cell responses to AZD1222 COVID-19 vaccine. Study-level findings and limits: Seropositive status at baseline applied to only 6 or 7 AZD1222 recipients. Females outnumbered males among donors, who were mostly white British; clonal diversity was possibly underestimated. Along spike, vaccine-associated CD4 TCRs were found throughout, with dominance at 160-218 and 743-854.

Data came from immunoSEQ multiplex PCR; TCRdb stores just in-frame clones and leaves some out. The sample has about 81,000 clones, roughly 88% seen once. Remarks on this clone: The antigen remains undetermined.

Combined were second doses at about 4 or about 12 weeks. This receptor was obtained from an adult who received the AZD1222 COVID-19 vaccine. The sequencing here drew on peripheral blood, taken 28 days after the second AZD1222 dose.

The CDR3 here is CASSYDRAATNEKLFF. The CDR3, as DNA: TGTGCCAGCAGTTACGACAGGGCCGCAACTAATGAAAAACTGTTTTTT. The rearrangement links TRBV5-6 to TRBJ1-4, with 7 bases identical to TRBD1. Germline CDR1 is SGHDT and CDR2 is YYEEEE. The CDR3 runs to 16 residues. V lost 5 bases and J lost 0; bases outside the gene matches: 7.